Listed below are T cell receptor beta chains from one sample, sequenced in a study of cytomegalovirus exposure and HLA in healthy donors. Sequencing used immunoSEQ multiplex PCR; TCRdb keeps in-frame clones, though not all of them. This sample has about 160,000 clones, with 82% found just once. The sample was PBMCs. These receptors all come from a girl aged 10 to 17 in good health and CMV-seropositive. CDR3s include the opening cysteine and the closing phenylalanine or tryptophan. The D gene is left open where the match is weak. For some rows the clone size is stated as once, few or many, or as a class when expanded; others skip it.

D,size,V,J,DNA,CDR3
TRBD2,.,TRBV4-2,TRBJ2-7,TGTGCCAGCGGCCCGGGGGGGTCCTACGAGCAGTACTTC,CASGPGGSYEQYF
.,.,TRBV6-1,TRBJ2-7,TGTGCCAGCAGTGAGGGGGGCGAGCAGTACTTC,CASSEGGEQYF
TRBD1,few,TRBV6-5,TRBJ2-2,TGTGCCAGCAGTTTACAGGGGGCCGGCTACAAGGGGGAGCTGTTTTTT,CASSLQGAGYKGELFF
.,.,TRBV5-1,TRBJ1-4,TGCGCCAGCAGCTGGGACGCGGGGCCGGGTGAAAAACTGTTTTTT,CASSWDAGPGEKLFF
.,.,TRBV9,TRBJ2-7,TGTGCCAGCAGCGTAGGGGCAGGGGTGTTAGGGGAGCAGTACTTC,CASSVGAGVLGEQYF
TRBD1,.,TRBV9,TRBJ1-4,TGTGCCAGCAGCGCCGGGACAGGGCGCGAAAAACTGTTTTTT,CASSAGTGREKLFF
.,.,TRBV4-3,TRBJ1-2,TGCGCCAGCAGCCAGTCCTTGACAGTGTATGGCTACACCTTC,CASSQSLTVYGYTF
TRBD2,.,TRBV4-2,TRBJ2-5,TGTGCCAGCAGCCAAGAATCGGGTCTGCGGGGGGGCCCTGAGACCCAGTACTTC,CASSQESGLRGGPETQYF
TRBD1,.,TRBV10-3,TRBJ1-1,TGTGCCATCAGTGAGTCGATCTTTGGGGAAAGGACAGGGAACACTGAAGCTTTCTTT,CAISESIFGERTGNTEAFF
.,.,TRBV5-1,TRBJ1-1,TGCGCCAGCAGCATGTCACAGGGGAACACTGAAGCTTTCTTT,CASSMSQGNTEAFF
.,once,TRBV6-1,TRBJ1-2,TGTGCCAGCAAGGGTGGACTCTTGAACTATGGCTACACCTTC,CASKGGLLNYGYTF
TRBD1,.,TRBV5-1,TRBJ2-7,TGCGCCAGCAGCTTAGCAGGGGGCTACCACGAGCAGTACTTC,CASSLAGGYHEQYF
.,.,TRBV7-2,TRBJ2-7,TGTGCCAGCAGCGGCAGCTCCTACGAGCAGTACTTC,CASSGSSYEQYF
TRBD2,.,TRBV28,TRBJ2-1,TGTGCCAGCAGTAGCACTAGCGGGTTGGGGGGCTCCTACAATGAGCAGTTCTTC,CASSSTSGLGGSYNEQFF
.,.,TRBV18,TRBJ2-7,TGTGCCAGCTCACCGTCGGGGGCCTACGAGCAGTACTTC,CASSPSGAYEQYF
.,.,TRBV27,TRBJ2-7,TGTGCCAGCAGTTTAGGCCAGAACTACGAGCAGTACTTC,CASSLGQNYEQYF
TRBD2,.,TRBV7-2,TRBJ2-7,TGTGCCAGCAGCTTAGCGAAGCGGGGCTACGAGCAGTACTTC,CASSLAKRGYEQYF
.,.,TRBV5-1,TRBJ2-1,TGCGCCAGCAGGAGAGGGTGGGGGACACCGTTGGATCCGTTCTTC,CASRRGWGTPLDPFF
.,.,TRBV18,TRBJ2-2,TGTGCCAGCTCACCACCTCGAGGGGGGGCCGGGGAGCTGTTTTTT,CASSPPRGGAGELFF
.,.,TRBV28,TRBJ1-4,TGTGCCTCCCGTACGGCAACTAATGAAAAACTGTTTTTT,CASRTATNEKLFF
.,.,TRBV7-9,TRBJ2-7,TGTGCCAGCAGCTATCCGGACAGTTACGAGCAGTACTTC,CASSYPDSYEQYF
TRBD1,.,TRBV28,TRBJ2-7,TGTGCCAGCAGTCCCCCCGGGACAGGGCGTGTCCACGAGCAGTACTTC,CASSPPGTGRVHEQYF
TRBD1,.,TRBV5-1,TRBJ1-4,TGCGCCAGCAGTCAGACAGGGGCAGGGGAAAAACTGTTTTTT,CASSQTGAGEKLFF
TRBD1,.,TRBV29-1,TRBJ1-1,TGCAGCGTTGACGGAGGGGGCAACACTGAAGCTTTCTTT,CSVDGGGNTEAFF
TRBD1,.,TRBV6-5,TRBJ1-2,TGTGCCAGCAGTCGAGACAGGGATAATGGCTACACCTTC,CASSRDRDNGYTF
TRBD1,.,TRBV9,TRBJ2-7,TGTGCCAGCAGCGTACTCGGGACAGGGGGCCTTGAAGAGCAGTACTTC,CASSVLGTGGLEEQYF
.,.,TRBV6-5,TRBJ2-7,TGTGCCAGCAGCGACCGGGACATTCCCTACGAGCAGTACTTC,CASSDRDIPYEQYF
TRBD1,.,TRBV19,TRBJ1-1,TGTGCCAGTAGTCTCGACCGGGACAGCACTGAAGCTTTCTTT,CASSLDRDSTEAFF
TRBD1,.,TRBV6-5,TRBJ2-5,TGTGCCAGCAGTAAGGGGGCCAATTCCGAGACCCAGTACTTC,CASSKGANSETQYF
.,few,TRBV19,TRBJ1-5,TGTGCCAGTAGTCGGTGGGGCTCAGAGCAGCCCCAGCATTTT,CASSRWGSEQPQHF
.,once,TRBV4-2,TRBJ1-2,TGTGCCAGCAGCCAAGATGGGAAGCCTTGGGAGGGTGGCTACACCTTC,CASSQDGKPWEGGYTF
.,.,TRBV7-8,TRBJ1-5,TGTGCCAGCAGCTTAGCGCCTAGCATAGGACAGCCCCAGCATTTT,CASSLAPSIGQPQHF
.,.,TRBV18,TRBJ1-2,TGTGCCAGCTCAGATCAACGGGGCTATGGCTACACCTTC,CASSDQRGYGYTF
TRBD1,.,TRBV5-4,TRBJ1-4,TGTGCCAGCAGCGAAGACAGGGACGAAAAACTGTTTTTT,CASSEDRDEKLFF
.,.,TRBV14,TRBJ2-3,TGTGCCAGCAGCCATGTCCAAGATACGCAGTATTTT,CASSHVQDTQYF
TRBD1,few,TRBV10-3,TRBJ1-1,TGTGCCATCAGTGCGGGACAGAGAACTGAAGCTTTCTTT,CAISAGQRTEAFF
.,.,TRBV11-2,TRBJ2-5,TGTGCCAGCAGCCAGCCCGCCGGGTGGGGCGCCGTCCAAGAGACCCAGTACTTC,CASSQPAGWGAVQETQYF
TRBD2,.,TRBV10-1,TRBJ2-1,TGCGCCAGCAGCGCTAGCGGGAGTGAAGGTGAGCAGTTCTTC,CASSASGSEGEQFF
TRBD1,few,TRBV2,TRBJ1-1,TGTGCCAGCAAATTTGGACAGGAGATTAACACTGAAGCTTTCTTT,CASKFGQEINTEAFF
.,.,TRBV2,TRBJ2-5,TGTGCCAGCAGGAAGGGGGGGCTGGAGACCCAGTACTTC,CASRKGGLETQYF
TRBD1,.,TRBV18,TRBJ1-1,TGTGCCAGCTCAGACAGGGGGACTGAAGCTTTCTTT,CASSDRGTEAFF
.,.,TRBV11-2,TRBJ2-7,TGTGCCAGCAGCTTAGCTCCCTACGAGCAGTACTTC,CASSLAPYEQYF
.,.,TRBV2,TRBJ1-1,TGTGCCAGCCACGCGGGGGGGATGGACGACACTGAAGCTTTCTTT,CASHAGGMDDTEAFF
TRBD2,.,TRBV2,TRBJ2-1,TGTGCCAGCAGTCCCGGACTAGCGGGGGCCTATGAGCAGTTCTTC,CASSPGLAGAYEQFF
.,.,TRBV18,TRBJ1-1,TGTGCCAGCTCTCTAGCGGGGTTGGTGAACACTGAAGCTTTCTTT,CASSLAGLVNTEAFF
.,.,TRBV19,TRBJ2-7,TGTGCCAGTAGTCCCCCGGGGAAGTACGAGCAGTACTTC,CASSPPGKYEQYF
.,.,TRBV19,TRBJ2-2,TGTGCCAGTAGCCTACAGGGATATCGGATCGGGGAGCTGTTTTTT,CASSLQGYRIGELFF
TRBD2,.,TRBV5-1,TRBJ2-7,TGCGCCAGCAGCTTCCTAGCGGGAACAATAACCTACGAGCAGTACTTC,CASSFLAGTITYEQYF
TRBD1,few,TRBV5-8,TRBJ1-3,TGTGCCAGCAGCCCTGGGACAGCTATCCTCTCTGGAAACACCATATATTTT,CASSPGTAILSGNTIYF
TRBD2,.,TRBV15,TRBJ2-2,TGTGCCACCAGCAGGGGACTAAACAGGCCGTTGGACACCGGGGAGCTGTTTTTT,CATSRGLNRPLDTGELFF